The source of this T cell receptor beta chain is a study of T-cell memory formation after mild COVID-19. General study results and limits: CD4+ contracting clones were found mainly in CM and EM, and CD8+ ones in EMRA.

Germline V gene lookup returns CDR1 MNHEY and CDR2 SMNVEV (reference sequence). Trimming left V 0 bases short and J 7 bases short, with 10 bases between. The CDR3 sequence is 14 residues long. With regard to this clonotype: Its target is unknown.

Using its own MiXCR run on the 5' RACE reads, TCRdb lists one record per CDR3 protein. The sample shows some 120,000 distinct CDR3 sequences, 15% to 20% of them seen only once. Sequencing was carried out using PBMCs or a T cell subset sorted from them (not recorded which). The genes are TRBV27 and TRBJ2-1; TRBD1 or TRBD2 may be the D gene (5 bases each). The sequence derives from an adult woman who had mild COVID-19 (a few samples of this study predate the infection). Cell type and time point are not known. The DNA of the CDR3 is TGTGCCAGCAGTTTATCGGGACCGCGGAATGAGCAGTTCTTC. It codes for CASSLSGPRNEQFF.